This T cell receptor beta chain derives from a study of T cell responses to AZD1222 COVID-19 vaccine. The germline gives CDR1 MNHEY, CDR2 SMNVEV (reference sequence). The CDR3 consists of 15 residues. Trimming took off 0 bases at V and 1 base at J, with 9 bases between the two ends. Assay used: immunoSEQ multiplex PCR; TCRdb lists only in-frame clones, some missing. The top ten clones hold roughly an eighth of a sample with around 130,000 clones, 86% of them seen once. Sequences were derived from peripheral blood, sampled on day 0 of AZD1222 vaccination. The rearrangement links TRBV27 to TRBJ1-1; the D is unclear. The receptor comes from an adult in good health. CDR3 sequence reads: CASSLSGPWNTEAFF. In DNA, the CDR3 is TGTGCCAGCAGTTTATCGGGTCCGTGGAACACTGAAGCTTTCTTT.